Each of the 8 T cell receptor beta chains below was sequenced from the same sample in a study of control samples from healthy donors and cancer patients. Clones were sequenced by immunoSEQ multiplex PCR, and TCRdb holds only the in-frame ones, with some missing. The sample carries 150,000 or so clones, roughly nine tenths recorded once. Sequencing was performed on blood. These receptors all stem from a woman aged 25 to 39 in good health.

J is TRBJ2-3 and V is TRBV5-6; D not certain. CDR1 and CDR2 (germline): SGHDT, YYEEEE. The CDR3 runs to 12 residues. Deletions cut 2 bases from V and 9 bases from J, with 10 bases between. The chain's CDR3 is CASSFGVGTQYF. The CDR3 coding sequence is TGTGCCAGCAGCTTCGGTGTTGGGACGCAGTATTTT.

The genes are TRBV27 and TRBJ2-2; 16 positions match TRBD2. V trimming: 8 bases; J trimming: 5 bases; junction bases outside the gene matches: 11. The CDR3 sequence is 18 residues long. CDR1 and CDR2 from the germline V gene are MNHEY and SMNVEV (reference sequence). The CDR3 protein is CASGALGTSGRGTGELFF. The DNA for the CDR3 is TGTGCCAGCGGGGCGTTAGGGACTAGCGGGAGGGGGACCGGGGAGCTGTTTTTT.

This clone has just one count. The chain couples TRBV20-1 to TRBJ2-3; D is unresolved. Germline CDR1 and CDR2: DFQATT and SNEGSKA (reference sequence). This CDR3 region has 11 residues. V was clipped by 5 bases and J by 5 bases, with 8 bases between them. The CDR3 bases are TGCAGTGCTCCCTTTCAAGATACGCAGTATTTT. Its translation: CSAPFQDTQYF.

The CDR3 nucleotides are TGTGCCAGCAGCCCAGGACAGACGGGACAAGAGACCCAGTACTTC. The encoded protein is CASSPGQTGQETQYF. V gene TRBV7-2 combines with J gene TRBJ2-5; tentative D call: TRBD1 (6 bases). V was clipped by 5 bases and J by 2 bases, with 15 bases between them. The V gene's germline CDR1 is SGHTA and CDR2 FQGNSA. This CDR3 region has 15 residues.

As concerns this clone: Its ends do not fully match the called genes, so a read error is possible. CDR3 nucleotide sequence: TGTGCCAGCAGCATAGCGGGAGGACTTAACAATGAGCAGTTCTTC. Translated, it gives CASSIAGGLNNEQFF. This chain links TRBV7-2 with TRBJ2-1, with 10 bases lining up with TRBD2. The CDR3 length is 15 residues. Germline CDR1 is SGHTA and CDR2 is FQGNSA.

CDR3 DNA sequence: TGTGCCAGCAGTTCCTCGGGGCCAACAGGGGGGTATGGAAACACCATATATTTT. Translation gives CASSSSGPTGGYGNTIYF. The chain employs TRBV27 and TRBJ1-3; 8 bases agree with TRBD1. The CDR3 contains 18 residues. CDR1 and CDR2 from the germline V gene are MNHEY and SMNVEV (reference sequence). V gave up 4 bases and J gave up 3 bases; unmatched junction bases: 14.

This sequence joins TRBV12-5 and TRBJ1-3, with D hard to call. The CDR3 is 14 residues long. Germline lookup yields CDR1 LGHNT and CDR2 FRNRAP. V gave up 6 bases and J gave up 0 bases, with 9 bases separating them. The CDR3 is CASGMGASGNTIYF. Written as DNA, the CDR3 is TGTGCTAGTGGAATGGGAGCCTCTGGAAACACCATATATTTT.

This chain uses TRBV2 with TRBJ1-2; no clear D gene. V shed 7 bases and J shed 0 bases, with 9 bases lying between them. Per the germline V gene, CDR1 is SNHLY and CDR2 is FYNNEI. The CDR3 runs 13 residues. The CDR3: CASIPTANYGYTF. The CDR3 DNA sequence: TGTGCCAGCATCCCTACAGCTAACTATGGCTACACCTTC.